The rows below give T cell receptor beta chains drawn from one sample of a study of blood T cell repertoires in COVID-19. TCRdb keeps only in-frame clones here, not all; method: immunoSEQ multiplex PCR. The profile shows roughly 250,000 clones, 86% of them singletons. Sequences were obtained from PBMCs or T cells enriched from blood (not recorded which). The receptors originated from a woman in her thirties or forties with acute COVID-19. Each CDR3 is given with its conserved first and last residue. Each record gives: V gene, clone size, D gene, J gene, CDR3 protein, CDR3 DNA. D genes are given only for firm matches. Clone size is given for some rows only: seen once, a few or many times, or a class if the clone is expanded.

TRBV28	NA	TRBD1	TRBJ1-2	CASSFPDRGYYGYTF	TGTGCCAGCAGTTTCCCGGACAGGGGTTACTATGGCTACACCTTC
TRBV7-9	once	TRBD1	TRBJ2-7	CASSHRDRDYEQYF	TGTGCCAGCAGCCACCGGGACAGAGACTACGAGCAGTACTTC
TRBV12-3/TRBV12-4	once	NA	TRBJ1-3	CASSITGNTIYF	TGTGCCAGCAGTATAACTGGAAACACCATATATTTT
TRBV25-1	NA	NA	TRBJ1-1	CASSDLTVNTEAFF	TGTGCCAGCAGTGACCTCACAGTGAACACTGAAGCTTTCTTT
TRBV3-1/TRBV3-2	NA	NA	TRBJ2-1	CASSQDGAILQQFF	TGTGCCAGCAGCCAAGATGGGGCAATCCTGCAGCAGTTCTTC
TRBV7-9	NA	NA	TRBJ1-4	CASSLIGQYNEKLFF	TGTGCCAGCAGCTTAATTGGGCAGTATAATGAAAAACTGTTTTTT
TRBV6-5	NA	NA	TRBJ2-7	CASSYETASYEQYF	TGTGCCAGCAGTTACGAGACAGCCTCCTACGAGCAGTACTTC
TRBV19	NA	TRBD1	TRBJ2-3	CASSLSPWGTGKTDTQYF	TGTGCCAGTAGTCTTTCCCCGTGGGGGACAGGGAAAACAGATACGCAGTATTTT
TRBV12-5	NA	TRBD2	TRBJ2-3	CASGLVTGGLLTDTQYF	TGTGCTAGTGGTTTGGTAACGGGAGGGCTACTCACAGATACGCAGTATTTT
TRBV30	NA	NA	TRBJ2-3	CAWSVRVDTDTQYF	TGTGCCTGGAGTGTACGGGTCGACACAGATACGCAGTATTTT
TRBV2	NA	TRBD1	TRBJ1-6	CASNSGTGGSPLHF	TGTGCCAGTAACTCCGGGACAGGGGGTTCACCCCTCCACTTT